This T cell receptor (beta chain) was profiled in a study of T cell responses to AZD1222 COVID-19 vaccine. Germline V gene data show CDR1 as SGHRS and CDR2 as YFSETQ. The length of the CDR3 is 15 residues. J gave up 0 bases and V 5 bases, and 4 bases lay outside the gene matches. Only in-frame clones appear in the TCRdb table, and some are missing; sequencing was by immunoSEQ multiplex PCR. The repertoire consists of 150,000 to 200,000 clones, with 80% to 90% occurring once and the leading ten covering roughly 12%. Regarding the study as a whole: Only six or seven AZD1222 recipients tested seropositive at baseline.

Analyses pooled second doses at about 4 or about 12 weeks. About this clone: As yet, its antigen is unknown.

The chain is built from TRBV5-1 and TRBJ2-1; TRBD2 matches at 8 bases. This clonotype was sampled from an adult who received the AZD1222 COVID-19 vaccine. The sequenced sample was peripheral blood, obtained 28 days after the second AZD1222 dose. The CDR3 reads CASSPGTSSYNEQFF. The DNA of the CDR3 is TGCGCCAGCAGTCCCGGGACTAGCTCCTACAATGAGCAGTTCTTC.